The 31 T cell receptor beta chains in this list originate from one sample, sequenced in a study of radiotherapy plus CTLA-4 blockade in lung cancer. The method was immunoSEQ multiplex PCR; TCRdb's version includes in-frame clones alone and lacks a portion of them. The sample holds 50,000 or so clones, roughly 84% seen once. Sequenced here: peripheral blood, sampled from a patient treated with radiotherapy plus ipilimumab. The receptors derive from a human donor with non-small cell lung cancer who had a partial response to radiotherapy plus ipilimumab.

This clone has a handful of counts. CDR3 in amino acids: CASSSTDRVIQSANYGYTF. DNA for the CDR3: TGTGCCAGCAGCTCCACAGACAGGGTGATCCAATCAGCTAACTATGGCTACACCTTC. V and J are TRBV5-6 and TRBJ1-2; 7 bases align to TRBD1. After removal of 3 bases from V and 0 bases from J, the junction contained 17 bases not matched to a gene. This CDR3 has 19 amino acids. Germline loops: CDR1 SGHDT, CDR2 YYEEEE.

This clone was seen only once. The V and J genes are TRBV19 and TRBJ1-2; possibly TRBD1 for D (6 bases). CDR1 LNHDA and CDR2 SQIVND come from the germline V gene (reference sequence). V lost 0 bases and J lost 6, with 11 bases in between. The CDR3 loop spans 14 amino acids. The CDR3 nucleotides read TGTGCCAGTAGTATAGAGTGGGGGCGTCATGGCTACACCTTC. Protein sequence: CASSIEWGRHGYTF.

This chain joins TRBV6-6 and TRBJ2-7; 7 bases match TRBD2. The CDR3 sequence is 14 residues long. Germline V gives CDR1 MNHNY, CDR2 SVGAGI (reference sequence). J lost 4 bases, V lost 2 bases, and 5 bases had no gene match. CDR3 DNA: TGTGCCAGCAGTTACGGAGCGGGATATTACGAGCAGTACTTC. It is translated as CASSYGAGYYEQYF.

The chain has TRBV4-1 and TRBJ2-7; 8 bases fit TRBD1. The V gene end was trimmed by 5 bases and the J gene end by 6 bases; junction bases not matched to a gene: 12. The CDR3 loop spans 15 amino acids. Germline V gene sequence: CDR1 MGHRA, CDR2 YSYEKL. For the CDR3, the DNA is TGCGCCAGCAGCTACTCCGACAGGGGTGGGGGCGAGCAGTACTTC. Residues: CASSYSDRGGGEQYF.

As for this clone: At the DNA level, this CDR3 is encoded by other sequences in the same sample as well. CDR3 sequence: CASSRDLRTSVADTQYF. The CDR3 coding sequence is TGCGCCAGCAGCCGGGACCTAAGGACTAGCGTAGCAGATACGCAGTATTTT. V is TRBV5-1 and J is TRBJ2-3; 9 positions match TRBD2. The length of the CDR3 is 17 residues. Losses at the gene ends were 4 bases for V and 4 bases for J; bases not matched to a gene: 13. CDR1 and CDR2 from the germline V gene are SGHRS and YFSETQ.

The chain has TRBV27 and TRBJ2-2; weak D call: TRBD1 (6 bases). The V and J ends lost 3 bases and 0 bases respectively, with 11 bases between them. This CDR3 contains 16 residues. In germline, CDR1 is MNHEY, CDR2 SMNVEV (reference sequence). The CDR3 bases are TGTGCCAGCAGTTTTGCAGGGGCCGCGAACACCGGGGAGCTGTTTTTT. Its translation is CASSFAGAANTGELFF.

This clone was seen a single time. The J gene is TRBJ2-7, the V gene TRBV6-5, with D unresolved. V dropped 8 bases and J dropped 6 bases, with 8 bases sitting between them. The CDR3 has 10 amino acids. Looked up from germline, CDR1 is MNHEY and CDR2 is SVGAGI. The CDR3, as DNA: TGTGCCAGCGAAGGAGCCGAGCAGTACTTC. Encoded protein: CASEGAEQYF.

This chain uses TRBV6-1 with TRBJ2-5, with 10 bases lining up with TRBD1. Germline V gene sequence: CDR1 MNHNS, CDR2 SASEGT. The CDR3 totals 14 residues. The J segment lost 4 bases and the V segment lost 3 bases, leaving 2 bases of the junction unmatched. The CDR3 region has the DNA TGTGCCAGCAGTGACCGGGACAGGGGAGAGACCCAGTACTTC. This translates into CASSDRDRGETQYF.

This chain links TRBV28 with TRBJ1-1; 7 bases match TRBD1. CDR1 is MDHEN, CDR2 SYDVKM, per germline. CDR3 length: 14 amino acids. J lost 5 bases, V lost 2 bases, and 5 bases had no gene match. Here the CDR3 DNA reads TGTGCCAGCAGTTTAATGGCAGGGGGGACTGAAGCTTTCTTT. It is translated as CASSLMAGGTEAFF.

This sequence joins TRBV7-3 and TRBJ2-1; TRBD2 matches 10 bases. The V segment lost 0 bases and the J segment 6 bases; nucleotides outside the gene matches: 5. This CDR3 is 16 amino acids long. From germline, CDR1 is SGHTA and CDR2 FQGTGA. CDR3 bases: TGTGCCAGCAGCTTAACGATAGCGGGGGGATCCAATGAGCAGTTCTTC. It specifies CASSLTIAGGSNEQFF.

This chain joins TRBV4-1 and TRBJ2-3, with D possibly TRBD1 on 5 matching bases. CDR3 size: 15 residues. With 0 bases removed from V and 5 bases from J, the gap between germline ends came to 12 bases. CDR1 is MGHRA, CDR2 YSYEKL, per germline. CDR3 sequence (DNA): TGCGCCAGCAGCCAAGACAGGGATCTTGGAGATACGCAGTATTTT. Its protein is CASSQDRDLGDTQYF.

The J gene is TRBJ2-5, the V gene TRBV5-1; D gene ambiguous. CDR3 length equals 14 residues. The V end was cut by 5 bases, the J end by 0 bases, with 11 bases between. Germline CDR1 is SGHRS and CDR2 is YFSETQ. CDR3 bases: TGCGCCAGCAGTTTACAAGCGTACCAAGAGACCCAGTACTTC. Translation: CASSLQAYQETQYF.

A single count supports this clone. The V call is TRBV5-1, the J call TRBJ2-4; weak D call: TRBD1 (6 bases). This CDR3 has 13 residues. The germline gives CDR1 SGHRS, CDR2 YFSETQ. V was cut by 4 bases and J by 5 bases, with 10 bases left in between. CDR3 DNA: TGCGCCAGCAGCCGGGACAACCAAAACATTCAGTACTTC. It specifies CASSRDNQNIQYF.

This chain uses TRBV6-5 with TRBJ1-1; D unresolved. CDR1 and CDR2 (germline): MNHEY, SVGAGI. V was cut by 2 bases and J by 0 bases, with 10 bases left in between. This CDR3 contains 15 residues. CDR3 sequence (DNA): TGTGCCAGCAGTTACAGGACGGAGGTGAACACTGAAGCTTTCTTT. The encoded protein is CASSYRTEVNTEAFF.

The CDR3 spells CASSQTSGGAVEKLFF. DNA for the CDR3: TGCGCCAGCAGCCAGACCAGCGGAGGGGCGGTTGAAAAACTGTTTTTT. This chain uses TRBV4-1 with TRBJ1-4, with a weak D call TRBD1 (5 bases). The CDR3 is 16 residues long. V was cut by 3 bases and J by 7 bases, with 18 bases left in between. Germline V CDR1 and CDR2: MGHRA, YSYEKL.

The V gene is TRBV9, the J gene TRBJ2-1, with D unclear. Germline-derived CDR1 and CDR2 are SGDLS and YYNGEE. There are 14 residues in the CDR3. The germline V and J ends were trimmed by 2 bases and 4 bases, with 10 bases remaining between them. DNA for the CDR3: TGTGCCAGCAGCGTCGGCGGATCTTACAATGAGCAGTTCTTC. This sequence encodes CASSVGGSYNEQFF.

The V and J genes are TRBV27 and TRBJ1-5, with D tentatively TRBD1 (6 bases). Germline V gene data show CDR1 as MNHEY and CDR2 as SMNVEV (reference sequence). This CDR3 comprises 14 residues. The V and J ends lost 6 bases and 7 bases respectively, with 16 bases between them. The CDR3 DNA follows: TGTGCCAGCAGCCAAGGCCAGGGGCGCCAGCCCCAGCATTTT. As protein: CASSQGQGRQPQHF.

The J gene is TRBJ2-1, the V gene TRBV14; 13 nucleotides line up with TRBD2. The CDR3 is made up of 15 amino acids. Trimming removed 1 base from V and 6 bases from J; junction bases left unmatched: 0. The germline V gene has CDR1 SGHDN and CDR2 FVKESK. The CDR3 reads CASSQGTSGGNEQFF. CDR3 bases: TGTGCCAGCAGCCAAGGGACTAGCGGGGGCAATGAGCAGTTCTTC.

The CDR3 protein is CASSPGLAGGLSQFF. CDR3 DNA sequence: TGCGCCAGCAGCCCTGGACTAGCGGGGGGGCTTTCGCAGTTCTTC. The chain couples TRBV5-1 to TRBJ2-1, with 15 bases matching TRBD2. This CDR3 comprises 15 residues. In germline, CDR1 is SGHRS, CDR2 YFSETQ. Trimming removed 4 bases from V and 12 bases from J; junction bases left unmatched: 8.

The chain is built from TRBV30 and TRBJ1-6, with a tentative D call TRBD1 (5 bases). Trimming stripped 3 bases from V and 4 bases from J, with 25 bases between. Germline V gene lookup returns CDR1 GTSNPN and CDR2 SVGIG (reference sequence). The CDR3 has 19 residues. This chain's CDR3 is CAWSTTANKPPSYNSPLHF. The CDR3 DNA reads TGTGCCTGGAGCACGACAGCGAACAAACCCCCATCTTATAATTCACCCCTCCACTTT.

The V and J genes are TRBV11-1 and TRBJ2-7, with TRBD1 matching over 10 bases. CDR3 length: 14 amino acids. V shed 5 bases, J shed 7 bases, and the junction held 8 bases outside the gene matches. The germline V gene has CDR1 SGHAT and CDR2 FQDESV (reference sequence). The CDR3 loop is CASSAGTGVWEQYF. CDR3 DNA: TGTGCCAGCAGCGCCGGGACAGGGGTGTGGGAGCAGTACTTC. Full variable domain (remainder filled in from reference TRBV11-1 and TRBJ2-7): EAEVAQSPRYKITEKSQAVAFWCDPISGHATLYWYRQILGQGPELLVQFQDESVVDDSQLPKDRFSAERLKGVDSTLKIQPAELGDSAMYLCASSAGTGVWEQYFGPGTRLTVT.

This chain joins TRBV7-3 and TRBJ1-1, with TRBD1 as a possible D gene (5 bases). This CDR3 comprises 14 residues. Germline CDR1 is SGHTA and CDR2 is FQGTGA. V shed 6 bases and J shed 1 base, with 12 bases lying between them. The CDR3 bases are TGTGCCAGCAGGCCGGGGGGGTCGAACACTGAAGCTTTCTTT. Translation gives CASRPGGSNTEAFF. The full variable domain, completed using reference TRBV7-3 and TRBJ1-1, is GAGVSQTPSNKVTEKGKYVELRCDPISGHTALYWYRQSLGQGPEFLIYFQGTGAADDSGLPNDRFFAVRPEGSVSTLKIQRTERGDSAVYLCASRPGGSNTEAFFGQGTRLTVV.

The V and J genes are TRBV4-3 and TRBJ2-5; D gene ambiguous. Trimming left V 0 bases short and J 0 bases short, with 11 bases between. Germline V gene data show CDR1 as LGHNA and CDR2 as YSLEER. The CDR3 sequence is 16 residues long. The CDR3 here is CASSQDKDTYQETQYF. The CDR3 DNA follows: TGCGCCAGCAGCCAAGATAAAGACACGTACCAAGAGACCCAGTACTTC.

This clone was seen more than once but under ten times. This chain joins TRBV15 and TRBJ2-1, with D possibly matching TRBD1 (6 bases). Germline values: CDR1 LNHNV, CDR2 YYDKDF (reference sequence). The V gene lost 0 bases and the J gene lost 5 bases, with 17 bases spanning the gap. CDR3 length: 17 amino acids. CDR3 region: CATSRDWTLAGDNEQFF. The CDR3 bases are TGTGCCACCAGCAGAGATTGGACTTTGGCAGGGGACAATGAGCAGTTCTTC.

This chain connects TRBV30 to TRBJ1-5; TRBD1 aligns across 11 bases. This CDR3 region has 15 residues. V was clipped by 3 bases and J by 6 bases; unmatched bases: 7. CDR1 and CDR2 (germline): GTSNPN, SVGIG (reference sequence). CDR3 DNA sequence: TGTGCCTGGAGCCTGGGGACAGGGGGAGGTCAGCCCCAGCATTTT. Protein product: CAWSLGTGGGQPQHF.

This clone turned up a few times. This chain connects TRBV6-1 to TRBJ1-1; maybe TRBD1 (6 bases). V was shortened by 6 bases and J by 6 bases, with 14 bases between the two germline ends. CDR1 is MNHNS, CDR2 SASEGT, per germline. The CDR3 is made up of 13 amino acids. Here the CDR3 DNA reads TGTGCCAGCAGACCGAGGGGGGGACCTGAAGCTTTCTTT. Translated: CASRPRGGPEAFF.

The genes are TRBV27 and TRBJ1-1; D is undetermined. The V end was cut by 3 bases, the J end by 8 bases, with 19 bases between. Looked up from germline, CDR1 is MNHEY and CDR2 is SMNVEV (reference sequence). The CDR3 is made up of 15 amino acids. In DNA form, the CDR3 reads TGTGCCAGCAGTTTGCCCTCATCCGGAGTGAGGGAAGCTTTCTTT. Protein: CASSLPSSGVREAFF.

This clone was found once. Written as DNA, the CDR3 is TGTGCCAGCAGCTCCTGGACAGGCCAAGAGACCCAGTACTTC. It is translated as CASSSWTGQETQYF. This chain links TRBV5-5 with TRBJ2-5, with 7 bases matching TRBD1. This CDR3 region has 14 residues. V dropped 3 bases and J dropped 1; count of bases not matched to a gene: 3. Germline assignment: CDR1 SGHKS and CDR2 YYEKEE (reference sequence).

This clone was picked up one time. This chain connects TRBV28 to TRBJ2-4; D not certain. V lost 4 bases, J lost 5 bases, and 9 bases lay in between. The germline V gene encodes CDR1 MDHEN and CDR2 SYDVKM. This CDR3 has 13 amino acids. The CDR3 sequence is CASSSLRQNIQYF. The CDR3 nucleotides are TGTGCCAGCAGTTCTTTGCGGCAAAACATTCAGTACTTC. The full variable domain, completed using reference TRBV28 and TRBJ2-4, is DVKVTQSSRYLVKRTGEKVFLECVQDMDHENMFWYRQDPGLGLRLIYFSYDVKMKEKGDIPEGYSVSREKKERFSLILESASTNQTSMYLCASSSLRQNIQYFGAGTRLSVL.

CDR3 DNA: TGTGCCAGCAGTCTTAGCGGGGCAGAGACCCAGTACTTC. Translating it yields CASSLSGAETQYF. V gene TRBV7-2 combines with J gene TRBJ2-5, with TRBD2 matching over 8 bases. Germline CDR1 is SGHTA and CDR2 is FQGNSA. Losses at the gene ends were 6 bases for V and 4 bases for J; bases not matched to a gene: 4. The CDR3 extends over 13 amino acids.

This chain connects TRBV9 to TRBJ2-1, with 11 bases identical to TRBD2. Germline CDR1 and CDR2: SGDLS and YYNGEE. The CDR3 spans 16 residues. J was trimmed by 4 bases and V by 3 bases; bases with no gene match: 6. CDR3 protein: CASSARLAGPYNEQFF. The DNA for the CDR3 is TGTGCCAGCAGCGCCCGACTAGCGGGGCCATACAATGAGCAGTTCTTC.